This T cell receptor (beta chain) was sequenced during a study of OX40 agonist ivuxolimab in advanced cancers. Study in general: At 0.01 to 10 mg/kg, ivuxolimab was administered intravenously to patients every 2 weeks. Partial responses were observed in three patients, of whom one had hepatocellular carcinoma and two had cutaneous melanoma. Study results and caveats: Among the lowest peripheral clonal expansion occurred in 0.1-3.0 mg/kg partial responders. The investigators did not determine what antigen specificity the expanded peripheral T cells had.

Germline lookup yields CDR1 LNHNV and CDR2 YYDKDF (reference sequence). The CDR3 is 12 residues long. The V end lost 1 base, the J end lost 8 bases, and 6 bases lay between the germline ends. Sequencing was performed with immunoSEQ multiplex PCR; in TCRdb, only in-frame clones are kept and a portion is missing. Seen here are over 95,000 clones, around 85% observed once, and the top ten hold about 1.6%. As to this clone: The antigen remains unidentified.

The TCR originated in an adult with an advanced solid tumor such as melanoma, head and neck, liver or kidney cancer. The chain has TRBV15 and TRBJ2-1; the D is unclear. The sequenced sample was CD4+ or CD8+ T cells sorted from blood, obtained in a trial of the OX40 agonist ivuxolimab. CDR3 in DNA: TGTGCCACCAGCAGAGGGCTGTATGAGCAGTTCTTC. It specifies CATSRGLYEQFF.